This T cell receptor (beta chain) was obtained from a study of Ad26.COV2.S vaccination and SARS-CoV-2 variants. With regard to this clone: The antigen is not known.

Data came from immunoSEQ multiplex PCR; TCRdb stores just in-frame clones and leaves some out. This sample has about 400,000 clones, with around 92% found just once. Findings and caveats of the study: Total T cell responses were possibly underestimated by TCR breadth and depth analyses.

Treatment of the sample: about 20 received Ad26.COV2.S at low or high dose, single or two shots; 5 received placebo; per-sample allocation not given. Sampling happened 63 days after the first vaccine or placebo injection. Germline assignment: CDR1 GTSNPN and CDR2 SVGIG (reference sequence). Trimming removed 0 bases from V and 3 bases from J, with 6 bases in between. This CDR3 spans 13 amino acids. This sequence originates from a person between 18 and 65 years old who received the Ad26.COV2.S COVID-19 vaccine or a placebo. The material sequenced was peripheral blood, taken in a trial of Ad26.COV2.S vaccine versus placebo. The gene calls are TRBV30 and TRBJ2-1; no definite D call. The CDR3 is CAWSVSNYNEQFF. CDR3 in DNA: TGTGCCTGGAGTGTGTCTAACTACAATGAGCAGTTCTTC.